The clone carrying this T cell receptor beta chain turned up a few times. Its antigen is not identified. The data derive from a study of OX40 agonist ivuxolimab in advanced cancers. Study findings and constraints: CD8+ T cells were the subset that, on average, had more expanded clones than CD4+.

The data were produced by immunoSEQ multiplex PCR, yet TCRdb's version contains in-frame clones alone and is incomplete. The sample holds roughly 45,000 clones, roughly 81% seen once. CDR3 size: 16 residues. The V gene's germline CDR1 is SGHRS and CDR2 YFSETQ. V gave up 0 bases and J gave up 6 bases; unmatched junction bases: 10. The TCR sequence derives from an adult with an advanced solid tumor such as melanoma, head and neck, liver or kidney cancer. The chain has TRBV5-1 and TRBJ1-1; 8 nucleotides align to TRBD1. Material: CD4+ or CD8+ T cells sorted from blood, obtained in a trial of the OX40 agonist ivuxolimab. The DNA of the CDR3 is TGCGCCAGCAGCTTGGAGGACAGGGTCTCGAAGGCTGAAGCTTTCTTT. This encodes CASSLEDRVSKAEAFF.